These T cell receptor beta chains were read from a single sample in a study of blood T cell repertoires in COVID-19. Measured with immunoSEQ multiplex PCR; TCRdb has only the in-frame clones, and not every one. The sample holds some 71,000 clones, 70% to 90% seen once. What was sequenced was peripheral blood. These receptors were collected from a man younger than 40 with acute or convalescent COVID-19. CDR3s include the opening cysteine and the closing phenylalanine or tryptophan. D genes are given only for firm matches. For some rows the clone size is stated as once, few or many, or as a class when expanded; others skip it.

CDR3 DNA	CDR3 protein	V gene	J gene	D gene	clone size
TGTGCCAGCAGTGAATTGGGGGGTAGGGACACTGAAGCTTTCTTT	CASSELGGRDTEAFF	TRBV25-1	TRBJ1-1	-	-
TGTGCCAGCAGCTTACGGACACCAACTAATGAAAAACTGTTTTTT	CASSLRTPTNEKLFF	TRBV7-8	TRBJ1-4	-	-
TGTGCCAGCAGTTTTTACAGGGGGGACGGGGAGCTGTTTTTT	CASSFYRGDGELFF	TRBV27	TRBJ2-2	TRBD1	-
TGCAGCGTTGTTCTAGCGGGAGTCCCAGATACGCAGTATTTT	CSVVLAGVPDTQYF	TRBV29-1	TRBJ2-3	TRBD2	-
TGCGCCAGCACCACTAGCGGGGTCAACACCGGGGAGCTGTTTTTT	CASTTSGVNTGELFF	TRBV5-1	TRBJ2-2	TRBD2	-
TGTGCCAGCAGCATTGGGACAGGGGCGCGCTCCTATAATTCACCCCTCCACTTT	CASSIGTGARSYNSPLHF	TRBV5-6	TRBJ1-6	TRBD1	-
TGTGCCAGCAATCTTGCAGGGGGCAACTATGGCTACACCTTC	CASNLAGGNYGYTF	TRBV6-5	TRBJ1-2	TRBD1	-
TGCGCCAGCAGCTTTACAGGGGGTTTGAACACCGGGGAGCTGTTTTTT	CASSFTGGLNTGELFF	TRBV5-1	TRBJ2-2	TRBD1	-
TGTGCCAGCAGCTACGGCGGAAGGGGCTACGAGCAGTACTTC	CASSYGGRGYEQYF	TRBV11-3	TRBJ2-7	-	-
TGTGCCAGCAGCCGTAGCGGGGGGGCCGATGAGACCCAGTACTTC	CASSRSGGADETQYF	TRBV3-1/TRBV3-2	TRBJ2-5	TRBD2	-
TGTGCCAGCTCACCACGACTGGCGGATGAAAAACTGTTTTTT	CASSPRLADEKLFF	TRBV18	TRBJ1-4	-	-
TGTGCCACCAGCACCGATGGAGGGTTTACCGGGGAGCTGTTTTTT	CATSTDGGFTGELFF	TRBV15	TRBJ2-2	-	-
TGCGCCAGCAGCCCCAGCGGACAGGGGTTCTTCTATGGCTACACCTTC	CASSPSGQGFFYGYTF	TRBV4-1	TRBJ1-2	TRBD1	-
TGTGCCAGCAGTAGACTAGCGGGTCGCTACGAGCAGTACTTC	CASSRLAGRYEQYF	TRBV6-5	TRBJ2-7	TRBD2	-
TGTGCCAGTAGTTTTGATAGTGGTAACCATCAGCCCCAGCATTTT	CASSFDSGNHQPQHF	TRBV19	TRBJ1-5	-	-
TGTGCCAGCAGCCAAGACAGGGTTCTGGGAAACACCATATATTTT	CASSQDRVLGNTIYF	TRBV3-1/TRBV3-2	TRBJ1-3	-	once
TGCAGCGGGGACAGTAGCGCAGATACGCAGTATTTT	CSGDSSADTQYF	TRBV29-1	TRBJ2-3	TRBD1	-
TGTGCCAGCAGTCCGGGAGCGCTCGTACGGGGCGAGGAGCAGTTCTTC	CASSPGALVRGEEQFF	TRBV6-2/TRBV6-3	TRBJ2-1	-	-
TGTGCTAGTGGTTTGGCACGCGGGGGAAAGTTGGATACGCAGTATTTT	CASGLARGGKLDTQYF	TRBV12-5	TRBJ2-3	TRBD2	-
TGCGCCAGCAGCCAAGAAAACGGTTTTTCTTGGGGCTACACCTTC	CASSQENGFSWGYTF	TRBV4-1	TRBJ1-2	-	-
TGTGCCAGCAGCCGGGTAATGGACACCGGGGAGCTGTTTTTT	CASSRVMDTGELFF	TRBV7-2	TRBJ2-2	-	-
TGTGCCAGTAGTACCCCCCAAAGGGGAATGAGCAATCAGCCCCAGCATTTT	CASSTPQRGMSNQPQHF	TRBV19	TRBJ1-5	-	-
TGCGCCAGCAGCTTGGGACTAGCGGGAGCGCTTGAGCAGTTCTTC	CASSLGLAGALEQFF	TRBV5-1	TRBJ2-1	TRBD2	-
TGTGCCAGCAGCCAGGACAGGGCAAGCAATCAGCCCCAGCATTTT	CASSQDRASNQPQHF	TRBV27	TRBJ1-5	TRBD1	-
TGTGCCAGCAGTTCTCAGGGGGCCGAAACCTATGGCTACACCTTC	CASSSQGAETYGYTF	TRBV28	TRBJ1-2	TRBD1	-
TGCGCCAGCAGCCAAGCGTCTACAGGGTTGAGGGAGACCCAGTACTTC	CASSQASTGLRETQYF	TRBV4-3	TRBJ2-5	-	-
TGTGCCAGCAGCTCTCCAGCAGCGGGGGGGCCTAGCACAGATACGCAGTATTTT	CASSSPAAGGPSTDTQYF	TRBV28	TRBJ2-3	TRBD2	-
TGTGCCAGCTCCCTTAGTGCGGAGGTTGAGCAGTTCTTC	CASSLSAEVEQFF	TRBV27	TRBJ2-1	-	few
TGTGCCAGCAGTGTGGTCAGGGAAACTGAAGCTTTCTTT	CASSVVRETEAFF	TRBV2	TRBJ1-1	-	once
TGTGCCACCAAGGGTGCAGGGGCCCAGAACACCGGGGAGCTGTTTTTT	CATKGAGAQNTGELFF	TRBV24-1	TRBJ2-2	-	-
TGCAGCGCCAAAACAGGGACCAATTCACCCCTCCACTTT	CSAKTGTNSPLHF	TRBV29-1	TRBJ1-6	-	-
TGTGCCAGCAGCCCCGGACAGGGAAACTATGGCTACACCTTC	CASSPGQGNYGYTF	TRBV9	TRBJ1-2	TRBD1	-
TGTGCCAGCTCACCACGGGGACTAGCGGGAGTCGGTACGCAGTATTTT	CASSPRGLAGVGTQYF	TRBV18	TRBJ2-3	TRBD2	-
TGTGCCAGCAGTTCTTTACCGGGACAGGTATCCTATGGCTACACCTTC	CASSSLPGQVSYGYTF	TRBV6-6	TRBJ1-2	TRBD1	-
TGTGCCAGCAGTGGGACAGGTTCGCATCAGCCCCAGCATTTT	CASSGTGSHQPQHF	TRBV25-1	TRBJ1-5	TRBD1	-
TGTGCCAGCACGGGACAGGATGTTCAGCCCCAGCATTTT	CASTGQDVQPQHF	TRBV6-5	TRBJ1-5	TRBD1	few
TGTGCCAGCAGCCCGCAGGGGAAGGTGGGTGGCTACACCTTC	CASSPQGKVGGYTF	TRBV3-1/TRBV3-2	TRBJ1-2	-	-
TGTGCCAGCAGCCGGGACAGGGTGGTTCCGCAGCCCCAGCATTTT	CASSRDRVVPQPQHF	TRBV6-5	TRBJ1-5	TRBD1	-
TGCGCCAGCAGCGCACAGCAGGGGGCTGAGCCCCAGCATTTT	CASSAQQGAEPQHF	TRBV4-1	TRBJ1-5	TRBD1	medium-sized
TGTGCCAGCAGCTTTCTACTAGCGGGAGGTACAGATACGCAGTATTTT	CASSFLLAGGTDTQYF	TRBV7-2	TRBJ2-3	TRBD2	-
TGTGCCAGCAGCTTAGAAGGGGTCACCTACGAGCAGTACTTC	CASSLEGVTYEQYF	TRBV7-2	TRBJ2-7	-	once
TGTGCCAGCAGCTTGGACAGTGTAAATGAAAAACTGTTTTTT	CASSLDSVNEKLFF	TRBV7-2	TRBJ1-4	-	-
TGCGCCAGCAGGGACTTGGGGGGTGAAAAACTGTTTTTT	CASRDLGGEKLFF	TRBV5-1	TRBJ1-4	-	-
TGTGCCAGCAGTGAAGATTTCGTACTACAAACCAAAAACATTCAGTACTTC	CASSEDFVLQTKNIQYF	TRBV6-1	TRBJ2-4	-	once
TGCGCCAGCAGCCAAGATCTTCGGACTAGCGACAGTCAGGAGCAGTTCTTC	CASSQDLRTSDSQEQFF	TRBV4-3	TRBJ2-1	TRBD2	-